The clone carrying this T cell receptor (beta chain) was detected a few times. Per the germline V gene, CDR1 is MNHEY and CDR2 is SMNVEV (reference sequence). V was trimmed by 3 bases and J by 2 bases, leaving 7 bases between them. This CDR3 spans 14 amino acids. These data come from a study of cytomegalovirus exposure and HLA in healthy donors. On the study more broadly: There were 90 million to 140 million unique TCR beta sequences, drawn from about 200 million T cells, in an earlier analysis.

PCR employed 60 Vbeta and 13 Jbeta primers. TCRdb keeps only in-frame clones here, not all; method: immunoSEQ multiplex PCR. The sample lists roughly 100,000 clones, over 8% seen once, with 4.5% to 6% in the top ten. The gene calls are TRBV27 and TRBJ2-2; no reliable D call. Input material: PBMCs. This TCR came from a man aged 50 to 59 in good health and CMV-seropositive. The CDR3 loop is CASSFQVNTGELFF. The CDR3 region has the DNA TGTGCCAGCAGTTTCCAGGTTAACACCGGGGAGCTGTTTTTT.